This TCR beta chain comes out of a study of vaccination effects on CD4 cells after COVID-19. Peptide-pool stimulation followed by sequencing identified expanded antigen-specific CD4+ clonotypes in the ViraFEST assay. Researchers isolated CD4+ T cells once less than 13 days of culture had elapsed. Absence of prior SARS-CoV-2 infection characterized the vaccine recipients, who showed negative nucleocapsid antibodies. The CDR3 length is 14 residues. CDR1 and CDR2 (germline): LNHDA, SQIVND (reference sequence). V lost 3 bases, J lost 0 bases, and 8 bases lay in between. The data were produced by immunoSEQ multiplex PCR, yet TCRdb's version contains in-frame clones alone and is incomplete. The data hold some 69,000 clones, with approximately 76% observed a single time. This clone was observed once. The target antigen is unknown.

The sequence was obtained from a human donor who received a COVID-19 vaccine. This sequence joins TRBV19 and TRBJ2-5; D is ambiguous. The source material was CD4+ T cells from PBMCs cultured with HCoV-NL63 spike peptides, sampled before COVID-19 vaccination. In DNA form, the CDR3 reads TGTGCCAGTAGTATCCCAGCGAACCAAGAGACCCAGTACTTC. This codes for CASSIPANQETQYF.